Listed here are 12 T cell receptor beta chains from one sample, sequenced in a study of blood T cell repertoires in COVID-19. Only in-frame clones appear in the TCRdb table, and some are missing; sequencing was by immunoSEQ multiplex PCR. Seen here are roughly 500,000 clones, more than 75% observed once, and the top ten hold approximately 1.8%. Sequences were obtained from PBMCs or T cells enriched from blood (not recorded which). These receptors originate from a woman in her thirties or forties who had recovered from COVID-19.

This sequence joins TRBV5-4 and TRBJ1-1, with 9 bases aligning to TRBD1. From germline, CDR1 is SGHNT and CDR2 YYREEE (reference sequence). With 4 bases clipped from V and 4 bases from J, the junction kept 14 bases outside the gene matches. This CDR3 comprises 17 residues. DNA of the CDR3: TGTGCCAGCAGCCCCAGGGACAGGGCCTTTGGGGGCACTGAAGCTTTCTTT. Translation: CASSPRDRAFGGTEAFF.

This clone was found once. V usage is TRBV6-5 and J usage is TRBJ2-2, with no clear D. Germline values: CDR1 MNHEY, CDR2 SVGAGI. V was shortened by 7 bases and J by 4 bases, with 13 bases between the two germline ends. The CDR3 has 14 residues. CDR3 sequence: CASTRLELTGELFF. Here the CDR3 DNA reads TGTGCCAGCACCAGGTTAGAACTCACCGGGGAGCTGTTTTTT.

The chain links TRBV7-2 to TRBJ2-1; possibly TRBD2 for D (6 bases). Germline-derived CDR1 and CDR2 are SGHTA and FQGNSA. The CDR3 covers 14 residues. V was pared by 2 bases and J by 5 bases, with 10 bases between. CDR3 DNA sequence: TGTGCCAGCAGCTTACTAGCGCTACACAATGAGCAGTTCTTC. Translated, it gives CASSLLALHNEQFF.

The V gene is TRBV11-1, the J gene TRBJ2-3; 7 nucleotides line up with TRBD1. The CDR3 spans 15 residues. After removal of 4 bases from V and 6 bases from J, the junction contained 10 bases not matched to a gene. CDR1 and CDR2 from the germline V gene are SGHAT and FQDESV (reference sequence). The chain's CDR3 is CASSSPGQPSDTQYF. Written as DNA, the CDR3 is TGTGCCAGCAGCTCGCCGGGACAGCCGTCGGATACGCAGTATTTT.

This chain connects TRBV29-1 to TRBJ2-2, with D unclear. The V gene lost 3 bases and the J gene lost 0 bases, with 14 bases spanning the gap. Germline CDR1 SQVTM, CDR2 ANQGSEA. The length of the CDR3 is 16 residues. CDR3 residues: CSVETDERPNTGELFF. The CDR3, as DNA: TGCAGCGTTGAGACCGACGAGCGCCCGAACACCGGGGAGCTGTTTTTT.

This clone was seen more than once but under ten times. The chain links TRBV18 to TRBJ2-2; D remains unclear. The germline CDR1 and CDR2 sequences are KGHSH and LQKENI. The CDR3 has 13 amino acids. V was trimmed by 1 base and J by 6 bases, leaving 6 bases between them. In DNA form, the CDR3 reads TGTGCCAGCTCACCACGAGGTGCCGGGGAGCTGTTTTTT. Its protein product is CASSPRGAGELFF.

This chain connects TRBV29-1 to TRBJ2-7; 9 bases fit TRBD2. The V gene end was trimmed by 6 bases and the J gene end by 3 bases; junction bases not matched to a gene: 3. Germline lookup yields CDR1 SQVTM and CDR2 ANQGSEA. The CDR3 covers 12 residues. CDR3 bases: TGCAGCGTGGGGACTAGCTTCTACGAGCAGTACTTC. The encoded protein is CSVGTSFYEQYF.

This chain joins TRBV9 and TRBJ2-7; 11 bases match TRBD2. Germline CDR1 reads SGDLS; CDR2 reads YYNGEE. With V trimmed by 3 bases and J by 3 bases, 5 bases remained unmatched. The CDR3 has 15 residues. The CDR3 coding sequence is TGTGCCAGCAGCGCCTCTAGCGGGAGGTACTACGAGCAGTACTTC. Protein product: CASSASSGRYYEQYF.

The chain uses TRBV7-9 and TRBJ2-3; no clear D gene. V was cut by 10 bases and J by 2 bases, with 22 bases left in between. CDR1 is SEHNR and CDR2 is FQNEAQ in the germline V gene (reference sequence). The CDR3 contains 16 residues. CDR3 nucleotides: TGTGCCACCCTTCCCCGAACGGTTATTCACACAGATACGCAGTATTTT. It codes for CATLPRTVIHTDTQYF.

The rearrangement joins TRBV4-2 to TRBJ2-7; 10 positions match TRBD2. The CDR3 is 15 amino acids. The V and J ends lost 1 base and 2 bases, in that order; junction bases with no gene match: 2. Germline CDR1 and CDR2: LGHNA and YNFKEQ. The CDR3 DNA reads as TGTGCCAGCAGCCAAGCTCTAGCGGGGGCCTACGAGCAGTACTTC. It yields the protein CASSQALAGAYEQYF.

V usage is TRBV19 and J usage is TRBJ2-1; 7 positions agree with TRBD2. The germline V gene has CDR1 LNHDA and CDR2 SQIVND (reference sequence). V lost 6 bases and J lost 6; bases outside the gene matches: 11. There are 15 residues in the CDR3. DNA for the CDR3: TGTGCCAGTAGAGGGAGGGCCTTGAAGGGCAATGAGCAGTTCTTC. This sequence encodes CASRGRALKGNEQFF.

V is TRBV4-1 and J is TRBJ2-2; TRBD2 matches at 12 bases. V lost 4 bases and J lost 1; bases outside the gene matches: 4. Germline lookup yields CDR1 MGHRA and CDR2 YSYEKL. This CDR3 is 17 amino acids long. Here the CDR3 DNA reads TGCGCCAGCAGCCCAAGGACTAGCGGGGTGAACACCGGGGAGCTGTTTTTT. This codes for CASSPRTSGVNTGELFF.